This T cell receptor (beta chain) is drawn from a study of T cell changes during pregnancy in multiple sclerosis. The assay was immunoSEQ multiplex PCR, and TCRdb's table has in-frame clones only and misses some. In the table there are 25,000 to 35,000 clones, 90% of which are singletons. The CDR3 is made up of 16 amino acids. V was clipped by 5 bases and J by 0 bases; unmatched bases: 4. Germline-derived CDR1 and CDR2 are SGHTA and FQGNSA. The chain has TRBV7-2 and TRBJ2-3, with TRBD2 matching 11 bases. This sequence was found in a female donor in good health, enrolled as a control in a pregnancy study. Specimen: CD4+ T cells from peripheral blood mononuclear cells, collected in the second trimester of pregnancy. The CDR3 DNA reads as TGTGCCAGCAGCCCACTAGCGGGAGCTAGCACAGATACGCAGTATTTT. Amino acids: CASSPLAGASTDTQYF.